This T cell receptor (beta chain) was identified in a study of a mutant IDH1 vaccine in newly diagnosed glioma. About the study: Eight vaccinations were given in weeks 1, 3, 5, 7, 11, 15, 19 and 23. Findings and limits, study-wide: Seemingly, pseudoprogression had no relation to changes in the top peripheral T cell clonotypes.

Data came from immunoSEQ multiplex PCR; TCRdb stores just in-frame clones and leaves some out. The data hold approximately 66,000 clones, with over 75% observed a single time. The junction had 7 bases not matched to a gene; V was cut back by 3 bases and J by 0 bases. The CDR3 contains 16 residues. In germline, CDR1 is LNHNV, CDR2 YYDKDF (reference sequence). Time point of the sample: week 23, last vaccination. What each vaccine dose contained was 300 ug of mutant IDH1 20-mer peptide, accompanied by topical imiquimod. As for this clone: Its cognate antigen is unknown.

V and J are TRBV15 and TRBJ1-1, with 7 bases that match TRBD1. The sequence came from a man younger than 30 with glioma. Sample: PBMCs, taken from a glioma patient whose treatment included an IDH1 peptide vaccine. Here the CDR3 reads CATSSRTGVLNTEAFF. The DNA for the CDR3 is TGTGCCACCAGCAGCCGGACAGGCGTATTGAACACTGAAGCTTTCTTT.